A selection of T cell receptor beta chains follows, all from one sample in a study of shared clonotypes between healthy human individuals. Sequencing used immunoSEQ multiplex PCR; TCRdb keeps in-frame clones, though not all of them. Counted here are about 1.1 million clones, around three quarters occurring once; the ten biggest clones make up roughly 0.62%. The sequenced material came from memory CD4+ T cells from PBMCs. The receptors derive from a man aged 18 to 29 in good health. Some clones in this sample may be carry-over from other donors' samples. Both conserved end residues are part of each CDR3. Each record gives: V gene, clone size, D gene, J gene, CDR3 DNA, CDR3 protein. The D gene is left open where the match is weak. Clone size appears in some rows only: once, few, many, or a class for an expanded clone.

TRBV11-2	.	.	TRBJ2-5	TGTGCCAGCAGGAGGCAGGGTGAGGAGACCCAGTACTTC	CASRRQGEETQYF
TRBV6-6	.	.	TRBJ1-3	TGTGCCAGCAGTTACTCGCGGGACCTCTCTGGAAACACCATATATTTT	CASSYSRDLSGNTIYF
TRBV6-5	.	TRBD1	TRBJ1-2	TGTGCCAGCAGTTACGGGACAGGGGGCGGAGGCTACACCTTC	CASSYGTGGGGYTF
TRBV19	.	TRBD1	TRBJ2-7	TGTGCCAGTAGTATGGCCTCGGGACAGGGCTACGAGCAGTACTTC	CASSMASGQGYEQYF
TRBV28	.	TRBD1	TRBJ1-5	TGTGCCAGCACCGGACAGGGGCATCAGCCCCAGCATTTT	CASTGQGHQPQHF
TRBV7-2	.	.	TRBJ1-1	TGTGCCAGCAGCTTGGAGGGAAATAGTGTCGAAGCTTTCTTT	CASSLEGNSVEAFF
TRBV28	.	.	TRBJ1-3	TGTGCCAGCACCTGGGGGCGGAGCTCTGGAAACACCATATATTTT	CASTWGRSSGNTIYF
TRBV18	.	TRBD1	TRBJ1-4	TGTGCCAGCTCACTCGGGACAGGGGGCGAAAAACTGTTTTTT	CASSLGTGGEKLFF
TRBV4-1	.	TRBD2	TRBJ2-3	TGCGCCAGCAGCCAACTTGGACTAGTGACAGATACGCAGTATTTT	CASSQLGLVTDTQYF
TRBV19	.	.	TRBJ2-3	TGTGCCAGTAGTATAAAGCCCAACGCCATGTCAGATACGCAGTATTTT	CASSIKPNAMSDTQYF
TRBV27	.	.	TRBJ2-1	TGTGCCAGCAGCTCCGCGCGCAGGGGCTCCTACAATGAGCAGTTCTTC	CASSSARRGSYNEQFF
TRBV29-1	.	.	TRBJ1-4	TGCAGCGTCGGTGAGGGGGTAAATGAAAAACTGTTTTTT	CSVGEGVNEKLFF
TRBV7-2	.	.	TRBJ1-1	TGTGCCAGCAGCTTTACCCGTGGGGGGACCGAAGCTTTCTTT	CASSFTRGGTEAFF
TRBV4-1	.	.	TRBJ1-2	TGCGCCAGCAGCCAAGATTATAGGGCACCCTATGGCTACACCTTC	CASSQDYRAPYGYTF
TRBV7-8	.	TRBD2	TRBJ2-7	TGTGCCAGCAGCTTAGTTGTGGGACTAGCGGGAGGGCTTTGGCGGCAGTACTTC	CASSLVVGLAGGLWRQYF
TRBV6-1	.	.	TRBJ2-3	TGTGCCACCCTCAAGGGTGCGCGCGATACGCAGTATTTT	CATLKGARDTQYF
TRBV7-3	.	.	TRBJ2-3	TGTGCCAGCAGCTCCTCCAGGGATACGCAGTATTTT	CASSSSRDTQYF
TRBV30	once	.	TRBJ2-1	TGTGCCTGGAGTGTACAAATCTACAATGAGCAGTTCTTC	CAWSVQIYNEQFF
TRBV7-2	few	TRBD1	TRBJ2-2	TGTGCCAGCAGCCCAACAGGGGTCCGGGAGCTGTTTTTT	CASSPTGVRELFF
TRBV28	once	.	TRBJ1-5	TGTGCCAGCAGTTTCCGGGACCCCAATCAGCCCCAGCATTTT	CASSFRDPNQPQHF
TRBV5-1	few	.	TRBJ2-5	TGCGCCAGCAGCCCCTCCGGGCAGGGGAGGGAGACCCAGTACTTC	CASSPSGQGRETQYF
TRBV6-1	few	.	TRBJ1-1	TGTGCCAGCAGTGATTCGGCGAACACTGAAGCTTTCTTT	CASSDSANTEAFF
TRBV28	.	.	TRBJ2-5	TGTGCCAGCAGTATTGGAGGCACAATCAGGGAGACCCAGTACTTC	CASSIGGTIRETQYF
TRBV4-2	.	TRBD2	TRBJ2-3	TGTGCCAGCAGCCAAGAAAGGTATCCTAGCGGGCCGTCAACGCAGTATTTT	CASSQERYPSGPSTQYF
TRBV6-1	.	.	TRBJ1-2	TGTGCCAGCAGTGAAGCAACAGGTCGTAGGGGTTCTAACTATGGCTACACCTTC	CASSEATGRRGSNYGYTF
TRBV10-3	.	TRBD2	TRBJ2-7	TGTGCCATCAGCGCGGGACTAAACTCCTACGAGCAGTACTTC	CAISAGLNSYEQYF
TRBV10-3	.	.	TRBJ2-3	TGTGCCGTCACAGGGAACACAGATACGCAGTATTTT	CAVTGNTDTQYF
TRBV7-9	once	.	TRBJ2-7	TGTGCCAGCAGCTTATGGGGTCGGGACATAAGCTACGAGCAGTACTTC	CASSLWGRDISYEQYF
TRBV18	.	.	TRBJ1-3	TGTGCCAGCTCACCACAGGGAAGCTCTGGAAACACCATATATTTT	CASSPQGSSGNTIYF
TRBV7-2	.	TRBD1	TRBJ2-7	TGTGCCAGCAGCCAAAGACAGGGAGTCTTCGAGCAGTACTTC	CASSQRQGVFEQYF
TRBV15	.	.	TRBJ2-7	TGTGCCACCAGCAGAGTATATTTTTCAAGGAGCTCCTACGAGCAGTACTTC	CATSRVYFSRSSYEQYF
TRBV7-8	.	TRBD2	TRBJ2-1	TGTGCCAGCAGCATGCTAGCGGCCAATGAGCAGTTCTTC	CASSMLAANEQFF
TRBV6-1	once	.	TRBJ2-1	TGTGCCAGCAGTGGGGACTTTTTCGATGAGCAGTTCTTC	CASSGDFFDEQFF
TRBV30	.	TRBD2	TRBJ2-1	TGTGCCTGGAGCGGGACTAGCAGTTACAATGAGCAGTTCTTC	CAWSGTSSYNEQFF
TRBV15	.	TRBD1	TRBJ2-7	TGTGCCACCAGCAGAGATTCCAGGGGACAGGGCCCCGAGCAGTACTTC	CATSRDSRGQGPEQYF
TRBV6-1	once	.	TRBJ2-1	TGTGCCAGCAGTGACCTGCCCGGGACACTAAACAATGAGCAGTTCTTC	CASSDLPGTLNNEQFF
TRBV4-2	.	TRBD1	TRBJ2-7	TGTGCCAGCAGCCAAGCCCCTATAACCGGGACAGGGGTGCTAGAGCAGTACTTC	CASSQAPITGTGVLEQYF
TRBV18	once	TRBD1	TRBJ1-1	TGTGCCAGCTCAGGTTCAGGGGGCTGGGGAACTGAAGCTTTCTTT	CASSGSGGWGTEAFF
TRBV28	.	.	TRBJ1-1	TGTGCCAGCTGCTTGATGAACACTGAAGCTTTCTTT	CASCLMNTEAFF
TRBV27	.	TRBD2	TRBJ2-1	TGTGCCAGCAGTTTATTTAGCGGGAGATCGAACCTTTACAATGAGCAGTTCTTC	CASSLFSGRSNLYNEQFF
TRBV28	.	.	TRBJ2-7	TGTGCCAGCAGTTCAGGGGCGGGGAGGGCCCCCTACGAGCAGTACTTC	CASSSGAGRAPYEQYF
TRBV7-9	.	TRBD1	TRBJ2-2	TGTGCCAGCAGCTACTCTCGACAGGGCTCGAACACCGGGGAGCTGTTTTTT	CASSYSRQGSNTGELFF
TRBV4-1	.	.	TRBJ1-4	TGCGCCAGCAGCCAAGCTCAGGGGACCGGCGTAGCAACTAATGAAAAACTGTTTTTT	CASSQAQGTGVATNEKLFF
TRBV6-5	.	TRBD2	TRBJ2-3	TGTGCCAGCAGGGCGGGAGGATTTGTAGATACGCAGTATTTT	CASRAGGFVDTQYF